The T cell receptor (beta chain) described here comes from a study of blood T cell repertoires in COVID-19. Overall study context: The study drew acute and convalescent COVID-19 samples from the United States, Italy and Spain.

The study recruited people aged 18 to 89 years across 24 US areas. Profiling relied on immunoSEQ multiplex PCR, and the TCRdb table lists in-frame clones only, not all of them. The table has fewer than 350,000 clones, about 90% seen once; the top ten hold about 1.7%. Germline V gives CDR1 SGHTA, CDR2 FQGNSA. The CDR3 is 16 residues long. J lost 10 bases, V lost 1 base, and 7 bases had no gene match. Sequenced sample: PBMCs or T cells enriched from blood (not recorded which). The receptor comes from a woman younger than 35 with acute COVID-19. This sequence joins TRBV7-2 and TRBJ2-1, with 13 bases aligning to TRBD2. The DNA of the CDR3 is TGTGCCAGCAGCTTAGGAGGACTAGCGGGAGCGGGGGAGCAGTTCTTC. Protein: CASSLGGLAGAGEQFF.